This T cell receptor beta chain comes out of a study of metastatic and nonmetastatic thyroid tumors. The overall study: Comparison of repertoires was carried out across blood and tumor or nodule tissue from malignant and benign thyroid patients. Whole-study results and caveats: TCR beta diversity was reportedly significantly higher in malignant thyroid tumors than benign nodules, in blood and tumor.

This CDR3 has 15 amino acids. Trimming took off 5 bases at V and 0 bases at J, with 8 bases between the two ends. Per germline, CDR1 MNHNS and CDR2 SASEGT. Patients were all untreated before their thyroid surgery. A word on this clone: Antigen unknown.

TCRdb re-called clones from the PCR reads using MiXCR. The sample lists roughly 58,000 clones; approximately 4.1% were seen once. The V call is TRBV6-1, the J call TRBJ2-6, with D perhaps matching TRBD1 (5 bases). The sample taken for sequencing was blood. The sequence came from a female donor with papillary thyroid cancer or a benign thyroid nodule (not recorded which). Some clones in this sample may be carry-over from other donors' samples. CDR3 coding DNA: TGTGCCAGCAGTTGGACAAACTCTGGGGCCAACGTCCTGACTTTC. Amino acid sequence: CASSWTNSGANVLTF.